This TCR beta chain was profiled in a study of blood T cell repertoires in COVID-19. Trimming stripped 6 bases from V and 3 bases from J, with 12 bases between. The CDR3 loop spans 13 amino acids. Germline V lookup: CDR1 MNHEY, CDR2 SMNVEV (reference sequence). The table came from immunoSEQ multiplex PCR; TCRdb's copy has only in-frame clones and leaves some out. The table shows 230,000 or so clones, with roughly 87% occurring only once. The rearrangement uses TRBV27 and TRBJ2-7, with D possibly matching TRBD1 (6 bases). The sequence came from a man aged 35-49 years with active or convalescent COVID-19. Input material: peripheral blood. CDR3 residues: CASSSGTHYEQYF. The CDR3 DNA follows: TGTGCCAGCAGCTCCGGGACACACTACGAGCAGTACTTC.